Shown below are 22 T cell receptor beta chains from a single sample sequenced in a study of PD-L1 blockade in urothelial cancer. The method was immunoSEQ multiplex PCR; TCRdb's version includes in-frame clones alone and lacks a portion of them. The top ten clones hold 3.5% to 5% of a sample with some 50,000 clones, approximately 89% of them seen once. The source material was PBMCs, sampled around atezolizumab (anti-PD-L1) treatment. These receptors came from a man older than 75 with urothelial cancer.

The rearrangement links TRBV2 to TRBJ2-3; TRBD2 matches 10 bases. This CDR3 comprises 14 residues. Germline CDR1 SNHLY, CDR2 FYNNEI. The CDR3 region is CASRTSGSTDTQYF. The CDR3 DNA follows: TGTGCTAGCCGGACTAGCGGTAGCACAGATACGCAGTATTTT. The whole variable domain, remainder taken from reference TRBV2 and TRBJ2-3, is EPEVTQTPSHQVTQMGQEVILRCVPISNHLYFYWYRQILGQKVEFLVSFYNNEISEKSEIFDDQFSVERPDGSNFTLKIRSTKLEDSAMYFCASRTSGSTDTQYFGPGTRLTVL.

The chain recombines TRBV4-1 with TRBJ1-1; TRBD1 matches 10 bases. J lost 3 bases, V lost 1 base, and 5 bases had no gene match. Germline V gives CDR1 MGHRA, CDR2 YSYEKL. The CDR3 has 16 amino acids. CDR3: CASSQGWDRGDTEAFF. The CDR3, as DNA: TGCGCCAGCAGCCAAGGATGGGACAGGGGAGACACTGAAGCTTTCTTT.

The genes are TRBV30 and TRBJ2-6; D possibly corresponds to TRBD1 (5 bases). Between the trimmed V and J ends, which lost 4 bases and 2 bases, there was a span of 18 bases. The germline gives CDR1 GTSNPN, CDR2 SVGIG (reference sequence). The CDR3 is made up of 17 amino acids. CDR3: CAWNAGFVVPGANVLTF. The CDR3 coding sequence is TGTGCCTGGAACGCAGGGTTCGTAGTCCCTGGGGCCAACGTCCTGACTTTC.

In DNA form, the CDR3 reads TGCGCCAGCAGTTTAAACCCCGCAGGGGTTAACTATGGCTACACCTTC. It encodes CASSLNPAGVNYGYTF. The genes are TRBV5-1 and TRBJ1-2; maybe TRBD1 (6 bases). This CDR3 contains 16 residues. Trimming removed 5 bases from V and 1 base from J, with 18 bases in between. The germline CDR1 and CDR2 sequences are SGHRS and YFSETQ.

This chain connects TRBV7-7 to TRBJ2-2, with a possible D match to TRBD1 (6 bases). V lost 6 bases to trimming and J lost 2 bases, with 10 bases between them. There are 14 residues in the CDR3. Germline loops: CDR1 SSHAT, CDR2 FNYEAQ (reference sequence). The CDR3 DNA reads as TGTGCCAGCAGTTTACAGGGAAACACCGGGGAGCTGTTTTTT. This translates into CASSLQGNTGELFF.

The chain recombines TRBV18 with TRBJ1-3; maybe TRBD1 (5 bases). V lost 8 bases and J lost 0, with 17 bases in between. The CDR3 runs 16 residues. Germline values: CDR1 KGHSH, CDR2 LQKENI. The CDR3 bases are TGTGCCAGCACAATCGGGGGAAGAGGCTCTGGAAACACCATATATTTT. It specifies CASTIGGRGSGNTIYF.

The chain links TRBV30 to TRBJ2-2; the D is unclear. Germline V gives CDR1 GTSNPN, CDR2 SVGIG (reference sequence). V was shortened by 0 bases and J by 8 bases, with 7 bases between the two germline ends. The CDR3 is 12 amino acids. The CDR3 DNA is TGTGCCTGGAGTGTATCGTTTGGGGAGCTGTTTTTT. It specifies CAWSVSFGELFF.

The rearrangement links TRBV12-5 to TRBJ2-1, with 11 bases that match TRBD1. CDR3 length: 14 residues. The V gene end was trimmed by 5 bases and the J gene end by 8 bases; junction bases not matched to a gene: 5. From germline, CDR1 is LGHNT and CDR2 FRNRAP. The CDR3 spells CASGPGTGGYEQFF. The CDR3 DNA follows: TGTGCTAGTGGTCCCGGGACAGGGGGTTATGAGCAGTTCTTC.

The chain recombines TRBV2 with TRBJ1-1; D uncertain. This CDR3 is 16 amino acids long. V dropped 6 bases and J dropped 1 base, with 18 bases sitting between them. Germline assignment: CDR1 SNHLY and CDR2 FYNNEI. In DNA, the CDR3 is TGTGCCAGCAGGACGCCCGGCGGGGAAGAGAACACTGAAGCTTTCTTT. It is translated as CASRTPGGEENTEAFF. The full variable domain, completed using reference TRBV2 and TRBJ1-1, is EPEVTQTPSHQVTQMGQEVILRCVPISNHLYFYWYRQILGQKVEFLVSFYNNEISEKSEIFDDQFSVERPDGSNFTLKIRSTKLEDSAMYFCASRTPGGEENTEAFFGQGTRLTVV.

The rearrangement uses TRBV19 and TRBJ2-7; D is possibly TRBD2 (6 bases). Germline V gene lookup returns CDR1 LNHDA and CDR2 SQIVND (reference sequence). The length of the CDR3 is 16 residues. Trimming shortened V by 1 base and J by 3 bases, and 16 bases separated the two germline ends. The CDR3 nucleotides read TGTGCCAGTAGTATAGGGATACGGGAGAAGGGCTACGAGCAGTACTTC. Translated, it gives CASSIGIREKGYEQYF.

The J gene is TRBJ1-4, the V gene TRBV7-2, with D possibly being TRBD1 (5 bases). Germline V gene lookup returns CDR1 SGHTA and CDR2 FQGNSA. V was cut by 5 bases and J by 4 bases, with 11 bases left in between. The CDR3 has 14 residues. The CDR3 region is CASSPQGGNEKLFF. The CDR3 nucleotides are TGTGCCAGCAGCCCCCAGGGTGGTAATGAAAAACTGTTTTTT. The full variable domain, rest sourced from reference TRBV7-2 and TRBJ1-4, is GAGVSQSPSNKVTEKGKDVELRCDPISGHTALYWYRQSLGQGLEFLIYFQGNSAPDKSGLPSDRFSAERTGGSVSTLTIQRTQQEDSAVYLCASSPQGGNEKLFFGSGTQLSVL.

This clone was picked up a small number of times. The chain employs TRBV19 and TRBJ2-5, with TRBD1 matching over 7 bases. CDR1 and CDR2 (germline): LNHDA, SQIVND (reference sequence). Trimming removed 6 bases from V and 4 bases from J; junction bases left unmatched: 8. CDR3 length equals 14 residues. Here the CDR3 reads CASSTTTGAETQYF. The CDR3 DNA follows: TGTGCCAGTAGCACCACCACAGGGGCAGAGACCCAGTACTTC.

This chain connects TRBV14 to TRBJ1-3, with D hard to call. The CDR3 extends over 16 amino acids. The V end was cut by 5 bases, the J end by 2 bases, with 16 bases between. Germline values: CDR1 SGHDN, CDR2 FVKESK. CDR3 sequence: CASSRDKVSPGNTIYF. The CDR3 coding sequence is TGTGCCAGCAGCAGAGACAAGGTTTCTCCTGGAAACACCATATATTTT.

This clone was counted only a few times. V is TRBV10-3 and J is TRBJ1-1; D unclear. V lost 3 bases and J lost 2, with 7 bases in between. From germline, CDR1 is ENHRY and CDR2 SYGVKD. The CDR3 has 13 amino acids. In DNA, the CDR3 is TGTGCCATCAGTGATTCGTTAAACACTGAAGCTTTCTTT. This translates into CAISDSLNTEAFF.

This chain links TRBV6-1 with TRBJ2-7, with TRBD1 as a possible D gene (6 bases). The CDR3 is 12 amino acids. Per the germline V gene, CDR1 is MNHNS and CDR2 is SASEGT. V lost 4 bases to trimming and J lost 5 bases, with 9 bases between them. The CDR3 here is CASSVNRDEQYF. CDR3 DNA: TGTGCCAGCAGTGTAAACAGGGACGAGCAGTACTTC.

The J gene is TRBJ2-3, the V gene TRBV7-2; 8 bases are shared with TRBD2. With V trimmed by 5 bases and J by 2 bases, 6 bases remained unmatched. Germline V lookup: CDR1 SGHTA, CDR2 FQGNSA. The CDR3 extends over 15 amino acids. This CDR3 is CASSPTGGPTDTQYF. The CDR3 nucleotides are TGTGCCAGCAGCCCGACGGGGGGGCCCACAGATACGCAGTATTTT.

The chain couples TRBV28 to TRBJ1-1, with D perhaps matching TRBD1 (5 bases). Deletions cut 6 bases from V and 9 bases from J, with 14 bases between. The CDR3 has 12 residues. CDR1 is MDHEN, CDR2 SYDVKM, per germline. The CDR3 coding sequence is TGTGCCAGCAGGGCAGGGTCCTCAAAAGCTTTCTTT. Amino acids: CASRAGSSKAFF.

The chain carries TRBV5-1 and TRBJ2-7, with D tentatively TRBD1 (6 bases). Germline-derived CDR1 and CDR2 are SGHRS and YFSETQ. The germline V and J ends were trimmed by 4 bases and 5 bases, with 16 bases remaining between them. The CDR3 covers 14 residues. The CDR3 here is CASSQRTGFDEQYF. The CDR3 nucleotides read TGCGCCAGCAGCCAACGCACAGGGTTCGACGAGCAGTACTTC.

This clone has only a few counts. The chain couples TRBV5-4 to TRBJ2-2, with D possibly matching TRBD1 (5 bases). Trimming stripped 4 bases from V and 1 base from J, with 14 bases between. The germline gives CDR1 SGHNT, CDR2 YYREEE (reference sequence). The CDR3 has 16 amino acids. DNA of the CDR3: TGTGCCAGCAGCACGGCATCTACAGGGAACACCGGGGAGCTGTTTTTT. This gives the protein CASSTASTGNTGELFF.

The rearrangement links TRBV14 to TRBJ2-7; 9 bases align to TRBD1. The CDR3 has 15 residues. The V gene end was trimmed by 2 bases and the J gene end by 5 bases; junction bases not matched to a gene: 7. Germline CDR1 is SGHDN and CDR2 is FVKESK. In nucleotides, the CDR3 is TGTGCCAGCAGCCAACCCGGGACAGGGCCTCACGAGCAGTACTTC. Protein: CASSQPGTGPHEQYF.

The CDR3, as DNA: TGTGCCAGCAGCTTGTCCGGGACAGGGATCTCCTACGAGCAGTACTTC. This translates into CASSLSGTGISYEQYF. V is TRBV7-2 and J is TRBJ2-7, with 9 positions matching TRBD1. CDR1 is SGHTA, CDR2 FQGNSA, per germline. Germline trimming cut 3 bases from V and 0 bases from J; bases unmatched to any gene: 6. The CDR3 extends over 16 amino acids.

The V gene is TRBV5-6, the J gene TRBJ1-1, with TRBD1 as a possible D gene (5 bases). Trimming removed 0 bases from V and 9 bases from J, with 15 bases in between. Germline V gene data show CDR1 as SGHDT and CDR2 as YYEEEE. The CDR3 is 14 residues long. For the CDR3, the DNA is TGTGCCAGCAGCTTGGGATCCTCGACAGAAAAAGCTTTCTTT. Protein product: CASSLGSSTEKAFF.